This T cell receptor (beta chain) was recorded in a study of blood T cell repertoires in COVID-19. The V gene's germline CDR1 is SGHRS and CDR2 YFSETQ. The ends lost 4 bases at V and 0 bases at J; junction bases unmatched: 4. The CDR3 covers 15 residues. Assignment of participants to cohorts was predicated upon participant-reported clinical history. Recovered status in Cohort 3 required two negative PCRs, clearance, or symptom resolution. Data came from immunoSEQ multiplex PCR; TCRdb stores just in-frame clones and leaves some out. The table includes under 300,000 clones, around 90% detected once. The receptor comes from a woman aged 40 to 50 who had recovered from COVID-19. The chain uses TRBV5-1 and TRBJ2-7; the match to TRBD2 covers 10 bases. Sample: PBMCs or T cells enriched from blood (not recorded which). This CDR3 is CASSLGTSDSYEQYF. The CDR3 coding sequence is TGCGCCAGCAGCCTAGGGACTAGCGACTCCTACGAGCAGTACTTC.